This TCR beta chain was identified in a study of blood T cell repertoires in COVID-19 (dated by TCRdb to 2019 to 2021). In the study overall: Collaborator samples came from the United States, Italy and Spain and covered acute and convalescent phases of COVID-19. The material from the prospective study consisted of cDNA or gDNA derived from T cells, B-cell-depleted T cells, or PBMCs. The dataset comprised deeply sampled blood TCRbeta repertoires from subjects exposed to, actively infected with, or recovered from COVID-19. A freely available public database, intended as a resource for researchers studying the immune response to SARS-CoV-2, is where the repertoires were released. The samples were drawn from two sources: the first 160 participants of the ongoing ImmuneRACE study, and fewer than 1,500 subjects contributed by 6 global collaborators. Sample metadata almost always included a de-identified subject ID, COVID-19 status, age in years and sex. Where available, HLA class I and class II types were taken from metadata supplied by the sample provider and were not determined by assay-based typing. Findings and caveats that apply to the study as a whole: The amount of clinical and demographic metadata varied by source and participant and was provided uncurated.

The immunoSEQ Assay, a bias-controlled multiplex PCR, was used to amplify TCRbeta CDR3 regions from genomic DNA. The paper's data handling went like this. The number of nucleated cells in each sample was estimated from the amplification of reference gene primers within the assay. To quantify the absolute abundance of each unique TCRbeta CDR3 rearrangement, sequence reads were collapsed and filtered. For each sample, productive Simpson clonality was calculated as the square root of Simpson's diversity index across productive rearrangements. As stored in TCRdb, this immuneACCESS dataset retains in-frame rearrangements with V and J assigned. A fraction of the clones does not appear; measured against another copy, unresolved V genes explain less than half of the discrepancy, and the remainder lacks a known reason. V, J and clone size derive from that table, while D and trimming were established from the DNA sequence. This sample holds 120,000 to 150,000 clones; 88% were observed only once. The ten largest clonotypes hold around 1.3% of the sample.

About this clone: Its antigen is still unknown. No much larger clone is present one base from it, and per-base qualities are unavailable.

Participants in the prospective study were enrolled through a virtual design, were aged roughly 18 to 90 years, and lived in under 25 United States geographic areas. Cohort assignment in the prospective study relied on participant-reported clinical history from a screening survey and a study questionnaire. In the prospective study, mobile phlebotomists collected whole blood, serum and a nasopharyngeal or oropharyngeal swab from each participant. Over an approximately 2-month period, participants in the prospective study had the option of providing additional blood draws and questionnaires. Before DNA extraction, blood samples from the prospective study were shipped at room temperature or frozen. V is reduced by 8 bases and J by 11 bases, leaving a spacing of 13 bases between them. The germline V gene yields SNHLY for CDR1 and FYNNEI for CDR2. From cysteine to phenylalanine, the CDR3 is 11 amino acids long. CDR3 DNA is the only sequence kept; it has 33 bases, read in frame from the first base.

Sequenced: PBMCs or T cells enriched from blood (not recorded which). The TCR originated in a woman in her twenties or thirties with acute COVID-19. Recombination joined TRBV2 with TRBJ1-5, with the D gene too uncertain to name. The CDR3 is CASADPRAQHF. The nucleotides are TGTGCCAGCGCTGACCCGAGGGCCCAGCATTTT.